Each of the 28 T cell receptor beta chains below was sequenced from the same sample in a study of regulatory T cells in long-lasting Graves disease. The time point denotes: newly diagnosed GD, antithyroid drugs for less than 3 months. Researchers made the TCR library from RNA that was extracted from PBMCs. Library construction for TCR beta used iRepertoire HTBI primers and Arm-PCR of CDR3 regions. MiXCR, run by TCRdb on the multiplex PCR reads, gives a single entry per CDR3 protein. The data show around 400,000 distinct CDR3 sequences, approximately 15% seen once. The data also belong to a second study, concerning T cells in Graves' hyperthyroidism and ophthalmopathy.

The input for sequencing was peripheral blood mononuclear cells (PBMCs), taken at new diagnosis, from a patient treated with antithyroid drugs. The receptors here all came from a woman in her thirties or forties with Graves disease.

This clonotype was counted between two and nine times. The V and J genes are TRBV9 and TRBJ2-3; D is uncertain. This CDR3 contains 12 residues. Germline V gene lookup returns CDR1 SGDLS and CDR2 YYNGEE. V was clipped by 1 base and J by 2 bases, with 2 bases between them. This CDR3 reads CASSVNTDTQYF. For the CDR3, the DNA is TGTGCCAGCAGCGTAAACACAGATACGCAGTATTTT.

This clonotype was picked up many times. The chain employs TRBV11-2 and TRBJ2-3; D might be TRBD2 (5 bases). Germline V gives CDR1 SGHAT, CDR2 FQNNGV. V lost 5 bases and J lost 1, with 16 bases in between. The CDR3 covers 16 residues. The CDR3 sequence: CASSPDPFGGTDTQYF. CDR3 nucleotide sequence: TGTGCCAGCAGCCCGGACCCCTTCGGGGGCACAGATACGCAGTATTTT. The full variable domain, its missing parts supplied by reference TRBV11-2 and TRBJ2-3, is EAGVAQSPRYKIIEKRQSVAFWCNPISGHATLYWYQQILGQGPKLLIQFQNNGVVDDSQLPKDRFSAERLKGVDSTLKIQPAKLEDSAVYLCASSPDPFGGTDTQYFGPGTRLTVL.

This clonotype was recorded many times. For the CDR3, the DNA is TGTGCCAGCAGTCCAACACAGAACACCGGGGAGCTGTTTTTT. Protein product: CASSPTQNTGELFF. V and J are TRBV12-3 or TRBV12-4 and TRBJ2-2, with D unresolved. The CDR3 has 14 residues. V dropped 5 bases and J dropped 1 base, with 8 bases sitting between them.

Worth noting for this clonotype: A junction boundary mismatches the germline segment, possibly from a read error. V usage is TRBV5-5 and J usage is TRBJ2-1, with TRBD2 matching 7 bases. The CDR3 contains 15 residues. Per the germline V gene, CDR1 is SGHKS and CDR2 is YYEKEE (reference sequence). The CDR3: CASIWRLASYDEQFF. In nucleotides, the CDR3 is TGTGCCAGCATATGGAGACTAGCCTCCTACGATGAGCAGTTCTTC.

This clonotype came up many times. The chain has TRBV11-3 and TRBJ2-4, with D perhaps TRBD2 (5 bases). From germline, CDR1 is SGHNT and CDR2 YENEEA. Between the trimmed V and J ends, which lost 5 bases and 3 bases, there was a span of 20 bases. The length of the CDR3 is 17 residues. CDR3 residues: CASSLSSSGVGKNIQYF. The CDR3 DNA follows: TGTGCCAGCAGCCTGTCGTCCTCCGGGGTCGGCAAAAACATTCAGTACTTC.

This clonotype has at least ten counts. The rearrangement links TRBV7-3 to TRBJ2-3; 8 bases are shared with TRBD2. Per germline, CDR1 SGHTA and CDR2 FQGTGA. There are 15 residues in the CDR3. The ends lost 1 base at V and 4 bases at J; junction bases unmatched: 4. This CDR3 reads CASSLIAGSSDTQYF. DNA of the CDR3: TGTGCCAGCAGCTTAATAGCGGGATCATCAGATACGCAGTATTTT.

This sequence joins TRBV3-1 and TRBJ2-2; D could derive from TRBD1 or TRBD2 (5 bases each). The CDR3 is made up of 14 amino acids. Germline V gene data show CDR1 as LGHDT and CDR2 as YNNKEL (reference sequence). With 9 bases removed from V and 2 bases from J, the gap between germline ends came to 13 bases. The CDR3 loop is CASNGARNTGELFF. CDR3 DNA sequence: TGTGCCAGTAACGGGGCCAGAAACACCGGGGAGCTGTTTTTT.

This clonotype was observed at least ten times. V usage is TRBV11-2 and J usage is TRBJ1-2; no clear D. The V end was cut by 5 bases, the J end by 4 bases, with 20 bases between. The CDR3 extends over 16 amino acids. Per germline, CDR1 SGHAT and CDR2 FQNNGV. This chain's CDR3 is CASSARGLPDSYGYTF. In DNA form, the CDR3 reads TGTGCCAGCAGCGCGCGAGGGTTACCCGACTCCTATGGCTACACCTTC.

This clonotype was seen ten or more times. This chain connects TRBV7-9 to TRBJ2-1; D tentatively reads TRBD1 or TRBD2 (6 bases each). The CDR3 loop spans 15 amino acids. V was pared by 1 base and J by 8 bases, with 15 bases between. CDR1 and CDR2 (germline): SEHNR, FQNEAQ (reference sequence). The CDR3 DNA reads as TGTGCCAGCAGCTTAGGGGGGGCGATTATCTATGAGCAGTTCTTC. Residues: CASSLGGAIIYEQFF.

This clonotype has a handful of counts. The chain recombines TRBV5-4 with TRBJ2-5; the match to TRBD1 covers 10 bases. There are 16 residues in the CDR3. With 3 bases clipped from V and 3 bases from J, the junction kept 8 bases outside the gene matches. CDR1 SGHNT and CDR2 YYREEE come from the germline V gene (reference sequence). The CDR3 sequence: CASSWQTGTGEETQYF. The DNA of the CDR3 is TGTGCCAGCAGCTGGCAAACCGGGACAGGGGAAGAGACCCAGTACTTC.

V and J are TRBV11-2 and TRBJ2-2; D gene unclear. The CDR3 is made up of 13 amino acids. Germline values: CDR1 SGHAT, CDR2 FQNNGV. V was cut by 3 bases and J by 4 bases, with 6 bases left in between. Here the CDR3 DNA reads TGTGCCAGCAGCTTCGAGGTCACCGGGGAGCTGTTTTTT. This codes for CASSFEVTGELFF.

This clonotype was seen a handful of times. This chain links TRBV7-6 with TRBJ2-3; perhaps TRBD2 as D (5 bases). From germline, CDR1 is SGHVS and CDR2 FNYEAQ. V gave up 7 bases and J gave up 2 bases, with 16 bases separating them. The CDR3 sequence is 15 residues long. The CDR3 sequence is CASTQTEGFTDTQYF. The CDR3 DNA sequence: TGTGCCAGCACCCAAACAGAGGGCTTCACAGATACGCAGTATTTT. Together with reference TRBV7-6 and TRBJ2-3, the CDR3 gives the full variable domain: GAGVSQSPRYKVTKRGQDVALRCDPISGHVSLYWYRQALGQGPEFLTYFNYEAQQDKSGLPNDRFSAERPEGSISTLTIQRTEQRDSAMYRCASTQTEGFTDTQYFGPGTRLTVL.

At least ten counts were recorded for this clonotype. The rearrangement uses TRBV20-1 and TRBJ2-1; TRBD2 matches 8 bases. Germline V gene lookup returns CDR1 DFQATT and CDR2 SNEGSKA (reference sequence). V lost 3 bases to trimming and J lost 4 bases; unmatched junction nucleotides: 14. The CDR3 loop spans 17 amino acids. The DNA of the CDR3 is TGCAGTGCTAGGCCCCCGATGGGAAGCGGGGGATACAATGAGCAGTTCTTC. This codes for CSARPPMGSGGYNEQFF.

This clonotype was observed many times. V gene TRBV10-3 combines with J gene TRBJ1-4; 7 bases are shared with TRBD1. CDR3 length: 16 residues. Unmatched junction bases numbered 10, after V lost 6 bases and J lost 3 bases. CDR1 is ENHRY and CDR2 is SYGVKD in the germline V gene. The CDR3 loop is CAISPGQNFANEKLFF. CDR3 coding DNA: TGTGCCATCAGCCCGGGACAGAATTTTGCTAATGAAAAACTGTTTTTT.

The genes are TRBV6-1 and TRBJ1-2; 7 bases map to TRBD1. Germline CDR1 MNHNS, CDR2 SASEGT. The CDR3 extends over 15 amino acids. Unmatched junction bases numbered 10, after V lost 6 bases and J lost 3 bases. The CDR3 DNA sequence: TGTGCCAGCAGGCAACATCGAGACAGGGACTATGGCTACACCTTC. Protein product: CASRQHRDRDYGYTF.

Many counts were recorded for this clonotype. This chain links TRBV18 with TRBJ2-7; 10 bases map to TRBD1. There are 16 residues in the CDR3. Germline V gene lookup returns CDR1 KGHSH and CDR2 LQKENI. With 5 bases clipped from V and 4 bases from J, the junction kept 11 bases outside the gene matches. Here the CDR3 reads CASSTATGGSDYEQYF. The DNA of the CDR3 is TGTGCCAGCTCAACTGCGACAGGGGGCTCGGATTACGAGCAGTACTTC.

The chain joins TRBV12-3 or TRBV12-4 to TRBJ1-5, with 8 bases that match TRBD1. The CDR3 length is 13 residues. V was pared by 11 bases and J by 4 bases, with 7 bases of the junction left unmatched. CDR3 residues: CAVQGADNQPQHF. The CDR3 DNA reads as TGTGCCGTGCAGGGGGCTGATAATCAGCCCCAGCATTTT.

This clonotype was counted at least ten times. This sequence joins TRBV28 and TRBJ2-7, with D perhaps given as TRBD1 or TRBD2 (5 bases each). The length of the CDR3 is 14 residues. Per germline, CDR1 MDHEN and CDR2 SYDVKM. The V gene lost 3 bases and the J gene lost 5 bases, with 14 bases spanning the gap. The CDR3 sequence: CASSFSPPGHEQYF. The CDR3 DNA reads TGTGCCAGCAGTTTCAGTCCTCCGGGGCACGAGCAGTACTTC.

This clonotype was counted only a few times. The chain is built from TRBV28 and TRBJ1-2; 11 bases are a match to TRBD1. V shed 5 bases, J shed 10 bases, and the junction held 6 bases outside the gene matches. The CDR3 runs 13 residues. Germline V gene sequence: CDR1 MDHEN, CDR2 SYDVKM. The CDR3 sequence: CASSVGQGDDYTF. Here the CDR3 DNA reads TGTGCCAGCAGTGTGGGACAGGGGGATGACTACACCTTC.

This clonotype was found many times. The genes are TRBV6-1 and TRBJ2-7; D is ambiguous. Germline assignment: CDR1 MNHNS and CDR2 SASEGT. Trimming shortened V by 3 bases and J by 4 bases, and 13 bases separated the two germline ends. The CDR3 is 14 amino acids. The CDR3, as DNA: TGTGCCAGCAGTGACCCAGTACGAGGTTACGAGCAGTACTTC. Amino acid sequence: CASSDPVRGYEQYF.

This rearrangement joins TRBV20-1 to TRBJ1-3; TRBD1 might be the D (6 bases). The V and J ends lost 0 bases and 4 bases respectively, with 16 bases between them. The CDR3 is made up of 16 amino acids. From germline, CDR1 is DFQATT and CDR2 SNEGSKA (reference sequence). The CDR3 spells CSARDGEAGAGNTIYF. Written as DNA, the CDR3 is TGCAGTGCTAGAGATGGTGAGGCAGGGGCCGGAAACACCATATATTTT.

Ten or more counts support this clonotype. The chain has TRBV28 and TRBJ2-1, with 9 bases fitting TRBD2. CDR1 and CDR2 from the germline V gene are MDHEN and SYDVKM. The V gene end was trimmed by 6 bases and the J gene end by 3 bases; junction bases not matched to a gene: 27. The CDR3 sequence is 22 residues long. This chain's CDR3 is CASSGTFWRLAEQQIYYNEQFF. The DNA of the CDR3 is TGTGCCAGCAGCGGAACCTTTTGGAGACTAGCGGAGCAACAAATCTACTACAATGAGCAGTTCTTC. Variable domain in full (rest from reference TRBV28 and TRBJ2-1): DVKVTQSSRYLVKRTGEKVFLECVQDMDHENMFWYRQDPGLGLRLIYFSYDVKMKEKGDIPEGYSVSREKKERFSLILESASTNQTSMYLCASSGTFWRLAEQQIYYNEQFFGPGTRLTVL.

This clonotype was recorded at least ten times. V is TRBV6-2 or TRBV6-3 and J is TRBJ2-7; TRBD1 matches 10 bases. There are 16 residues in the CDR3. Trimming took 2 bases from V and 3 from J; bases not matched to a gene: 7. Germline values: CDR1 MNHEY, CDR2 SVGEGT. CDR3 bases: TGTGCCAGCAGTTACCCGACGGGACAGGGGAACTACGAGCAGTACTTC. This sequence encodes CASSYPTGQGNYEQYF.

This clonotype was counted at least ten times. The chain recombines TRBV12-3 or TRBV12-4 with TRBJ1-3, with TRBD1 as a possible D gene (6 bases). This CDR3 region has 15 residues. V lost 3 bases to trimming and J lost 3 bases, with 12 bases between them. Here the CDR3 DNA reads TGTGCCAGCAGTTTTTCTGGGGGCCGTGGAAACACCATATATTTT. This translates into CASSFSGGRGNTIYF.

This clonotype has at least ten counts. The chain carries TRBV6-2 or TRBV6-3 and TRBJ2-1; TRBD2 is a possible D gene (6 bases). Germline V gene sequence: CDR1 MNHEY, CDR2 SVGEGT. This CDR3 spans 15 amino acids. The V and J ends lost 6 bases and 2 bases respectively, with 14 bases between them. The CDR3, as DNA: TGTGCCAGCAGCAGGGACTCACTGACCTACAATGAGCAGTTCTTC. Its translation: CASSRDSLTYNEQFF.

In the case of this clonotype: Since a much larger clone is just one base distant, this may be a read error. This chain links TRBV11-2 with TRBJ2-2; 7 bases align to TRBD1. Unmatched junction bases numbered 7, after V lost 1 base and J lost 2 bases. CDR1 and CDR2 from the germline V gene are SGHAT and FQNNGV. This CDR3 contains 17 residues. CDR3 nucleotide sequence: TGTGCCAGCAGCTTAGTCTCAGGGGGTTCTAACACCGGGGAGCTGTTTTTT. The encoded protein is CASSLVSGGSNTGELFF. The entire variable domain, with the rest obtained from reference TRBV11-2 and TRBJ2-2, is as follows: EAGVAQSPRYKIIEKRQSVAFWCNPISGHATLYWYQQILGQGPKLLIQFQNNGVVDDSQLPKDRFSAERLKGVDSTLKIQPAKLEDSAVYLCASSLVSGGSNTGELFFGEGSRLTVL.

This clonotype was seen at least ten times. The rearrangement uses TRBV20-1 and TRBJ2-1; 7 bases match TRBD2. The CDR3 extends over 17 amino acids. Losses at the gene ends were 0 bases for V and 3 bases for J; bases not matched to a gene: 11. Per germline, CDR1 DFQATT and CDR2 SNEGSKA (reference sequence). CDR3 sequence reads: CSARDGERDVIYNEQFF. Written as DNA, the CDR3 is TGCAGTGCTAGAGATGGGGAGCGGGACGTGATCTACAATGAGCAGTTCTTC.

This clonotype was found many times. The chain has TRBV19 and TRBJ1-2, with a weak D call TRBD1 (5 bases). Germline V gene sequence: CDR1 LNHDA, CDR2 SQIVND (reference sequence). The CDR3 runs 13 residues. The ends were cut back, 6 bases at V and 4 bases at J, with 12 bases in the middle. The CDR3 protein is CASRNQGGYGYTF. The CDR3, as DNA: TGTGCCAGTAGGAATCAGGGAGGCTATGGCTACACCTTC.